The next 26 T cell receptor beta chains were all read from a single sample in a study of blood T cell repertoires in COVID-19. Libraries were prepared by immunoSEQ multiplex PCR; TCRdb keeps only in-frame clonotypes and omits some of them. The table includes fewer than 100,000 clones, 88% detected once. Sequencing was done on a sample of peripheral blood. The origin of the receptors is a human donor in a cohort sampled during active COVID-19.

The chain employs TRBV7-2 and TRBJ2-5; 7 nucleotides match TRBD1. Germline V CDR1 and CDR2: SGHTA, FQGNSA. The CDR3 contains 15 residues. V gave up 2 bases and J gave up 5 bases; unmatched junction bases: 8. The CDR3 region has the DNA TGTGCCAGCAGCTTATTTGACAGGGTCAGGGAGACCCAGTACTTC. Protein sequence: CASSLFDRVRETQYF.

This clone was detected only once. The V gene is TRBV14, the J gene TRBJ1-2; 10 nucleotides agree with TRBD1. The germline gives CDR1 SGHDN, CDR2 FVKESK. CDR3 length: 17 amino acids. The ends lost 0 bases at V and 5 bases at J; junction bases unmatched: 9. CDR3 DNA sequence: TGTGCCAGCAGCCAAGATGGCCCGGGACAGGGGCGGTATGGCTACACCTTC. The encoded protein is CASSQDGPGQGRYGYTF.

This clone came up once. The rearrangement uses TRBV23-1 and TRBJ2-5; tentative D call: TRBD2 (6 bases). TRBV23-1 qualifies as an ORF whose function is uncertain. The V end was cut by 3 bases, the J end by 4 bases, with 12 bases between. The CDR3 loop spans 14 amino acids. CDR3 DNA: TGCGCCAGCAGTCATCGGGGGAGGCGAGAGACCCAGTACTTC. This codes for CASSHRGRRETQYF.

The rearrangement uses TRBV19 and TRBJ1-5; D gene ambiguous. The CDR3 spans 16 residues. Germline loops: CDR1 LNHDA, CDR2 SQIVND (reference sequence). Trimming took 4 bases from V and 0 from J, leaving 13 bases between them. For the CDR3, the DNA is TGTGCCAGTAGTAGATTGTGGCAGAATAGCAATCAGCCCCAGCATTTT. It specifies CASSRLWQNSNQPQHF.

This clone was counted between two and nine times. The CDR3 loop is CASSLTGQISTDTQYF. CDR3 nucleotide sequence: TGTGCCAGCAGCTTGACGGGACAGATTAGCACAGATACGCAGTATTTT. The V call is TRBV7-3, the J call TRBJ2-3; TRBD1 agrees at 7 bases. The CDR3 loop spans 16 amino acids. The V and J ends lost 3 bases and 0 bases, in that order; junction bases with no gene match: 6. Looked up from germline, CDR1 is SGHTA and CDR2 is FQGTGA.

In its sample, this clone was seen once. The gene calls are TRBV28 and TRBJ1-6; no clear D gene. The CDR3 consists of 14 residues. Trimming removed 6 bases from V and 9 bases from J, with 15 bases in between. CDR1 is MDHEN and CDR2 is SYDVKM in the germline V gene. The CDR3 reads CASRDGVSGSPLHF. The CDR3 region has the DNA TGTGCCAGCAGGGACGGGGTGTCGGGTTCACCCCTCCACTTT.

V and J are TRBV7-2 and TRBJ1-1; D not resolved. This CDR3 is 14 amino acids long. CDR1 is SGHTA, CDR2 FQGNSA, per germline. V dropped 2 bases and J dropped 0 bases, with 7 bases sitting between them. CDR3 protein: CASSLSVMNTEAFF. The CDR3 nucleotides read TGTGCCAGCAGCTTATCGGTCATGAACACTGAAGCTTTCTTT.

J is TRBJ1-6 and V is TRBV7-9; tentatively, D is TRBD1 (6 bases). Looked up from germline, CDR1 is SEHNR and CDR2 is FQNEAQ (reference sequence). V lost 5 bases and J 3 bases, leaving 14 bases between the germline ends. The CDR3 extends over 16 amino acids. CDR3 sequence (DNA): TGTGCCAGCAGCGCGGGGGGCAGGGGCTATAATTCACCCCTCCACTTT. Translation gives CASSAGGRGYNSPLHF.

The rearrangement links TRBV7-9 to TRBJ1-5; weak D call: TRBD1 (6 bases). Germline V gene lookup returns CDR1 SEHNR and CDR2 FQNEAQ (reference sequence). Trimming stripped 6 bases from V and 0 bases from J, with 12 bases between. This CDR3 has 15 amino acids. The CDR3 here is CASSQGRGSNQPQHF. CDR3 coding DNA: TGTGCCAGCAGTCAGGGGAGGGGTAGCAATCAGCCCCAGCATTTT.

This clone appeared a single time. This chain uses TRBV12-3 or TRBV12-4 with TRBJ2-2; tentatively, D is TRBD2 (6 bases). This CDR3 spans 13 amino acids. V was pared by 3 bases and J by 6 bases, with 8 bases between. The CDR3 sequence: CASSFWGAGELFF. The CDR3 DNA reads TGTGCCAGCAGTTTTTGGGGGGCCGGGGAGCTGTTTTTT.

The V gene is TRBV2, the J gene TRBJ2-3; 8 nucleotides match TRBD1. Germline loops: CDR1 SNHLY, CDR2 FYNNEI. This CDR3 contains 14 residues. V shed 7 bases, J shed 5 bases, and the junction held 8 bases outside the gene matches. CDR3 bases: TGTGCCAGCACTCCAGGACAGGGCAGAGATACGCAGTATTTT. Amino acids: CASTPGQGRDTQYF.

The genes are TRBV18 and TRBJ1-2; D is unresolved. V was pared by 0 bases and J by 4 bases, with 12 bases between. Germline V gene lookup returns CDR1 KGHSH and CDR2 LQKENI. The CDR3 loop spans 15 amino acids. CDR3 residues: CASSPPEATVYGYTF. CDR3 bases: TGTGCCAGCTCACCACCGGAGGCAACTGTCTATGGCTACACCTTC.

This chain links TRBV5-1 with TRBJ2-7; D is perhaps TRBD1 (6 bases). V lost 0 bases to trimming and J lost 5 bases, with 9 bases between them. Germline-derived CDR1 and CDR2 are SGHRS and YFSETQ. The CDR3 covers 13 residues. In nucleotides, the CDR3 is TGCGCCAGCAGCTTGGTTGCAGGGGACGAGCAGTACTTC. It yields the protein CASSLVAGDEQYF.

A note on this clone: At one of its ends the junction is not consistent with the germline gene, which may arise from a read error. Here the CDR3 reads CASNLINTGELFF. DNA of the CDR3: TGTGCCAGCAACTTAATAAACACCGGGGAGCTGTTTTTT. The V call is TRBV7-2, the J call TRBJ2-2; D not certain. This CDR3 has 13 amino acids. The germline CDR1 and CDR2 sequences are SGHTA and FQGNSA.

The chain couples TRBV2 to TRBJ2-7; a possible D gene is TRBD2 (5 bases). The length of the CDR3 is 11 residues. Germline CDR1 reads SNHLY; CDR2 reads FYNNEI. With 4 bases removed from V and 5 bases from J, the gap between germline ends came to 6 bases. CDR3 region: CASSVRDEQYF. CDR3 bases: TGTGCCAGCAGTGTGAGGGACGAGCAGTACTTC.

The chain employs TRBV5-4 and TRBJ2-3, with 11 bases fitting TRBD2. Germline assignment: CDR1 SGHNT and CDR2 YYREEE (reference sequence). Losses at the gene ends were 0 bases for V and 0 bases for J; bases not matched to a gene: 6. The CDR3 contains 18 residues. The chain's CDR3 is CASSLVAGGPSSTDTQYF. For the CDR3, the DNA is TGTGCCAGCAGCTTGGTAGCGGGAGGGCCCTCGAGCACAGATACGCAGTATTTT.

The V and J genes are TRBV6-1 and TRBJ2-7, with TRBD1 matching 7 bases. Germline V lookup: CDR1 MNHNS, CDR2 SASEGT. This CDR3 has 14 amino acids. V dropped 6 bases and J dropped 3; count of bases not matched to a gene: 8. CDR3 sequence: CASSLTGANYEQYF. DNA for the CDR3: TGTGCCAGCAGCTTAACAGGGGCCAACTACGAGCAGTACTTC.

The chain is built from TRBV27 and TRBJ2-5, with 9 bases lining up with TRBD2. This CDR3 comprises 14 residues. J gave up 4 bases and V 5 bases, and 5 bases lay outside the gene matches. Germline V gives CDR1 MNHEY, CDR2 SMNVEV (reference sequence). CDR3: CASSQRLAAETQYF. CDR3 DNA: TGTGCCAGCAGTCAACGACTAGCGGCAGAGACCCAGTACTTC.

The chain carries TRBV10-3 and TRBJ2-7; D not resolved. The CDR3 spans 14 residues. Germline V gene lookup returns CDR1 ENHRY and CDR2 SYGVKD. The V and J ends lost 0 bases and 2 bases respectively, with 8 bases between them. CDR3 loop: CAISESQVTYEQYF. The CDR3 DNA sequence: TGTGCCATCAGTGAGTCGCAGGTTACCTACGAGCAGTACTTC.

The rearrangement joins TRBV27 to TRBJ2-5; maybe TRBD1 (6 bases). The CDR3 length is 13 residues. The ends were cut back, 5 bases at V and 0 bases at J, with 7 bases in the middle. Germline V gives CDR1 MNHEY, CDR2 SMNVEV (reference sequence). CDR3 DNA sequence: TGTGCCAGCAGTACAGGGTACCAAGAGACCCAGTACTTC. It specifies CASSTGYQETQYF.

The sample holds a few counts of this clone. The gene calls are TRBV4-1 and TRBJ1-1, with 8 bases fitting TRBD1. CDR1 is MGHRA, CDR2 YSYEKL, per germline. CDR3 length: 15 amino acids. J was trimmed by 5 bases and V by 2 bases; bases with no gene match: 7. The CDR3 region is CASSQSFRGRTEAFF. The CDR3 nucleotides read TGCGCCAGCAGCCAATCCTTCAGGGGGCGAACTGAAGCTTTCTTT.

This chain links TRBV2 with TRBJ2-2, with 9 bases lining up with TRBD1. V was pared by 10 bases and J by 4 bases, with 7 bases of the junction left unmatched. The CDR3 totals 14 residues. Germline values: CDR1 SNHLY, CDR2 FYNNEI. CDR3: CATRDRVLTGELFF. The CDR3 nucleotides read TGTGCCACCAGGGACAGGGTCCTCACCGGGGAGCTGTTTTTT.

This chain links TRBV19 with TRBJ2-7; 7 bases match TRBD1. V trimming: 4 bases; J trimming: 10 bases; junction bases outside the gene matches: 13. Germline values: CDR1 LNHDA, CDR2 SQIVND (reference sequence). The CDR3 runs to 14 residues. CDR3 loop: CASSRDSSTTNQYF. CDR3 DNA: TGTGCCAGTAGTAGGGACAGCTCAACTACGAATCAGTACTTC.

This clone appeared a few times. The rearrangement joins TRBV18 to TRBJ2-5, with D perhaps TRBD2 (5 bases). The CDR3 length is 13 residues. Germline assignment: CDR1 KGHSH and CDR2 LQKENI. The V end was cut by 5 bases, the J end by 5 bases, with 12 bases between. The chain's CDR3 is CASSVGDQETQYF. The DNA for the CDR3 is TGTGCCAGCTCAGTCGGGGATCAGGAGACCCAGTACTTC.

This chain joins TRBV5-1 and TRBJ1-2; 9 nucleotides agree with TRBD1. V was clipped by 3 bases and J by 2 bases; unmatched bases: 5. Germline-derived CDR1 and CDR2 are SGHRS and YFSETQ. CDR3 length equals 15 residues. This chain's CDR3 is CASSSDGTGNYGYTF. In DNA form, the CDR3 reads TGCGCCAGCAGCTCGGACGGGACAGGGAACTATGGCTACACCTTC. Looking up the rest from reference TRBV5-1 and TRBJ1-2 gives the full variable domain: KAGVTQTPRYLIKTRGQQVTLSCSPISGHRSVSWYQQTPGQGLQFLFEYFSETQRNKGNFPGRFSGRQFSNSRSEMNVSTLELGDSALYLCASSSDGTGNYGYTFGSGTRLTVV.

The chain is built from TRBV12-3 or TRBV12-4 and TRBJ2-5; D not resolved. The CDR3 is 13 amino acids. V was clipped by 1 base and J by 2 bases, with 5 bases between them. This CDR3 is CASSLVSQETQYF. DNA for the CDR3: TGTGCCAGCAGTTTAGTGTCGCAAGAGACCCAGTACTTC.